This T cell receptor beta chain comes out of a study of T-cell reconstitution after alpha-beta-depleted transplantation in children. Preparation of the TCRbeta library was carried out with unique molecular identifiers. TCRdb re-derived calls from the PCR reads in MiXCR, one entry per CDR3 protein. The sample yields about 110,000 distinct CDR3 sequences, approximately 6% seen once. Study-wide results and limits: Reported findings indicate that, about two months after transplant, alpha-beta T cells came from several hundred expanded clones, which were derived from non-depleted graft cells. At day 60, the high TCRbeta diversity found in some patients originated from recipient T cells and thymic progenitors that had survived. When one year had passed after transplant, most T-cell counts and diversity came from newly produced T cells.

This CDR3 region has 14 residues. The germline gives CDR1 KGHSH, CDR2 LQKENI. V lost 6 bases and J lost 4, with 15 bases in between. This clonotype was counted many times. Its cognate antigen is unknown. The sequence came from a male patient aged 2 to 10 who had a stem cell transplant for acute lymphoblastic leukemia, so the T cells may come from the graft donor. This material consisted of PBMCs, mostly from graft donor cells, taken 360 days after TCRalphabeta/CD19-depleted stem cell transplant. V gene TRBV18 combines with J gene TRBJ1-1, with D perhaps matching TRBD1 (5 bases). The CDR3 loop is CASSGISGVTEAFF. Here the CDR3 DNA reads TGTGCCAGCTCTGGGATCTCGGGGGTCACTGAAGCTTTCTTT. Drawing the rest from reference TRBV18 and TRBJ1-1, the complete variable domain is NAGVMQNPRHLVRRRGQEARLRCSPMKGHSHVYWYRQLPEEGLKFMVYLQKENIIDESGMPKERFSAEFPKEGPSILRIQQVVRGDSAAYFCASSGISGVTEAFFGQGTRLTVV.